This is a list of T cell receptor beta chains from one sample in a study of chemoradiotherapy in HPV16-positive cancers. Assay: immunoSEQ multiplex PCR; the TCRdb copy retains only in-frame clones and omits some. The table includes about 22,000 clones, 80% to 95% detected once. The sample in question was blood, obtained from a patient who underwent chemoradiotherapy. These TCRs come from a human donor with HPV-associated anogenital cancer. CDR3s include the opening cysteine and the closing phenylalanine or tryptophan. Fields, in order: J gene, V gene, clone size, D gene, CDR3 protein, CDR3 DNA. D genes are given only for firm matches. Expanded clones get a size class; other rows say once, few or many, or leave the size out.

TRBJ1-1 | TRBV9 | - | - | CASSSGTLNTEAFF | TGTGCCAGCAGCTCTGGGACTTTGAACACTGAAGCTTTCTTT
TRBJ2-2 | TRBV5-1 | - | TRBD1 | CASSSRSTGGAGELFF | TGCGCCAGCAGCAGCCGCTCGACAGGGGGGGCCGGGGAGCTGTTTTTT
TRBJ2-1 | TRBV10-3 | - | TRBD2 | CATRTSGSDEQFF | TGTGCCACCCGGACTAGCGGGAGTGATGAGCAGTTCTTC
TRBJ2-2 | TRBV6-4 | - | TRBD1 | CASSTGTENTGELFF | TGTGCCAGCAGTACCGGGACAGAGAACACCGGGGAGCTGTTTTTT
TRBJ2-3 | TRBV5-1 | - | TRBD2 | CASSTGTSGEDTQYF | TGCGCCAGCAGCACCGGGACTAGCGGTGAAGATACGCAGTATTTT
TRBJ1-1 | TRBV28 | - | - | CASILRENTEAFF | TGTGCCAGCATCCTCAGAGAGAACACTGAAGCTTTCTTT
TRBJ1-2 | TRBV29-1 | - | TRBD1 | CSVPGTGNHGYTF | TGCAGCGTTCCTGGGACAGGGAATCATGGCTACACCTTC
TRBJ2-5 | TRBV5-1 | - | TRBD2 | CASSLGRIAGPGETQYF | TGCGCCAGCAGCTTAGGGCGGATAGCGGGACCAGGAGAGACCCAGTACTTC
TRBJ1-1 | TRBV7-2 | once | - | CASSLAGLNTEAFF | TGTGCCAGCAGCTTAGCAGGGCTGAACACTGAAGCTTTCTTT
TRBJ2-5 | TRBV10-3 | - | TRBD1 | CAISARDRGGETQYF | TGTGCCATCAGTGCGAGGGACAGGGGCGGAGAGACCCAGTACTTC
TRBJ2-3 | TRBV13 | - | TRBD1 | CASSLLGQGLDTQYF | TGTGCCAGCAGCTTATTGGGACAGGGGCTTGATACGCAGTATTTT
TRBJ2-1 | TRBV7-6 | - | - | CASRAASSYNEQFF | TGTGCCAGCAGGGCTGCAAGCTCCTACAATGAGCAGTTCTTC
TRBJ2-2 | TRBV7-3 | once | TRBD2 | CASSLRGLAVAGGSSGELFF | TGTGCCAGCAGCTTACGGGGGCTTGCGGTAGCGGGGGGATCGAGCGGGGAGCTGTTTTTT
TRBJ2-7 | TRBV5-1 | - | - | CASSGGQFYEQYF | TGCGCCAGCAGCGGCGGACAGTTCTACGAGCAGTACTTC
TRBJ2-1 | TRBV10-3 | - | TRBD2 | CAISLGGGNEQFF | TGTGCCATCAGCTTGGGGGGAGGGAATGAGCAGTTCTTC
TRBJ2-1 | TRBV11-2 | - | TRBD2 | CASSLLGLAYNEQFF | TGTGCCAGCAGCCTACTTGGACTAGCTTACAATGAGCAGTTCTTC
TRBJ2-7 | TRBV28 | - | - | CASSSAGGGSYEQYF | TGTGCCAGCAGTTCCGCAGGGGGGGGTTCCTACGAGCAGTACTTC
TRBJ1-6 | TRBV29-1 | once | TRBD1 | CSARTGGNNSPLHF | TGCAGCGCACGGACAGGGGGGAATAATTCACCCCTCCACTTT
TRBJ2-5 | TRBV6-1 | - | TRBD2 | CASSPGGRETQYF | TGTGCCAGCAGTCCGGGGGGGAGAGAGACCCAGTACTTC
TRBJ1-1 | TRBV18 | - | - | CASSHGLPEDTEAFF | TGTGCCAGCTCCCACGGACTGCCTGAGGACACTGAAGCTTTCTTT
TRBJ2-7 | TRBV4-2 | once | - | CASNQSGPDRTPYF | TGTGCCAGCAATCAATCCGGGCCCGACCGGACGCCGTACTTC
TRBJ2-7 | TRBV6-5 | - | TRBD1 | CASSLGQYEQYF | TGTGCCAGCAGCTTGGGACAGTACGAGCAGTACTTC
TRBJ1-1 | TRBV7-2 | once | - | CASSLGVRNTEAFF | TGTGCCAGCAGCTTAGGTGTTAGGAACACTGAAGCTTTCTTT
TRBJ1-1 | TRBV10-3 | - | - | CAIGPRDTEAFF | TGTGCCATCGGCCCTAGGGACACTGAAGCTTTCTTT
TRBJ2-1 | TRBV5-6 | - | - | CASSQDFDEQFF | TGTGCCAGCAGCCAAGATTTCGATGAGCAGTTCTTC
TRBJ2-7 | TRBV5-6 | - | - | CASSYRRALYEQYF | TGTGCCAGCAGCTACCGACGGGCACTCTACGAGCAGTACTTC
TRBJ1-1 | TRBV7-3 | - | TRBD1 | CASSPQGAFGTEAFF | TGTGCCAGCAGCCCACAGGGGGCATTTGGAACTGAAGCTTTCTTT
TRBJ2-3 | TRBV5-1 | - | - | CASSRLSPSTDTQYF | TGCGCCAGCAGTCGACTTTCTCCTAGCACAGATACGCAGTATTTT
TRBJ2-7 | TRBV2 | - | TRBD1 | CASRSQTGENSYEQYF | TGTGCCAGCAGATCCCAGACAGGGGAGAACTCCTACGAGCAGTACTTC
TRBJ1-4 | TRBV7-6 | - | - | CASTEQGPHPRTTNEKLFF | TGTGCCAGCACCGAACAGGGACCGCACCCACGTACAACTAATGAAAAACTGTTTTTT
TRBJ1-1 | TRBV6-5 | - | TRBD1 | CASSSDRGLDTEAFF | TGTGCCAGCAGTTCGGACAGGGGGTTAGATACTGAAGCTTTCTTT
TRBJ2-2 | TRBV9 | - | - | CASSVATRGLTGELFF | TGTGCCAGCAGCGTAGCTACCAGGGGCCTCACCGGGGAGCTGTTTTTT
TRBJ1-1 | TRBV6-5 | - | - | CATRALGNTEAFF | TGTGCCACCAGGGCCCTTGGGAACACTGAAGCTTTCTTT
TRBJ2-7 | TRBV7-3 | once | TRBD1 | CASSIRQGDTSYEQYF | TGTGCCAGCAGCATAAGACAGGGGGATACCTCCTACGAGCAGTACTTC
TRBJ1-5 | TRBV9 | - | - | CASSPHLGNQPQHF | TGTGCCAGCAGCCCGCATCTGGGCAATCAGCCCCAGCATTTT
TRBJ2-5 | TRBV6-1 | - | - | CASSRQALQETQYF | TGTGCCAGCAGCCGTCAGGCCCTACAAGAGACCCAGTACTTC
TRBJ2-7 | TRBV5-1 | - | TRBD1 | CASSTGQVPPYEQYF | TGCGCCAGCAGCACGGGACAGGTCCCCCCCTACGAGCAGTACTTC
TRBJ2-5 | TRBV13 | - | TRBD2 | CASSVTSVGQETQYF | TGTGCCAGCAGCGTCACTAGCGTCGGTCAAGAGACCCAGTACTTC
TRBJ1-2 | TRBV14 | - | - | CASSQDLSYGYTF | TGTGCCAGCAGCCAAGATCTCTCCTATGGCTACACCTTC
TRBJ1-6 | TRBV14 | - | - | CASSQAGGLSSPLHF | TGTGCCAGCAGCCAAGCGGGGGGACTAAGTTCACCCCTCCACTTT
TRBJ2-6 | TRBV4-2 | - | TRBD1 | CASSQGQGGAGANVLTF | TGTGCCAGCAGCCAGGGACAGGGGGGGGCTGGGGCCAACGTCCTGACTTTC
TRBJ2-2 | TRBV2 | - | TRBD1 | CASSERAGGTGELFF | TGTGCCAGCAGTGAACGTGCAGGGGGCACCGGGGAGCTGTTTTTT